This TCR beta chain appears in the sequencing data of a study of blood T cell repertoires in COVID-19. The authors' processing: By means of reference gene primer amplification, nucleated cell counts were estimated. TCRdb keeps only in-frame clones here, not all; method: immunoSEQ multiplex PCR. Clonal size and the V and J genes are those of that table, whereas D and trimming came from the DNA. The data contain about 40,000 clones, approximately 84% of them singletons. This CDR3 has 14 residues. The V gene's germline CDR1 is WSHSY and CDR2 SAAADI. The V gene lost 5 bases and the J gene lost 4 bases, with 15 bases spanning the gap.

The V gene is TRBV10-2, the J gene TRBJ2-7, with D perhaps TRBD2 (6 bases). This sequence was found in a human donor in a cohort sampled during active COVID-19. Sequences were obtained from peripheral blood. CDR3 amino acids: CASSRPGVGYEQYF. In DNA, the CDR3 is TGCGCCAGCAGTAGACCGGGGGTCGGGTACGAGCAGTACTTC.